This T cell receptor (beta chain) was sequenced for a study of blood T cell repertoires in COVID-19. Study-wide background: Italy, Spain and the United States were the sources of the convalescent and acute COVID-19 samples. PBMCs, B-cell-depleted T cells, or T cells were the source of the cDNA or gDNA that made up the material.

With 3 bases clipped from V and 0 bases from J, the junction kept 4 bases outside the gene matches. Germline lookup yields CDR1 SGHTA and CDR2 FQGNSA. The CDR3 is 15 amino acids. Per the study methods: Amplification with reference gene primers provided the estimates of nucleated cell counts. Data came from immunoSEQ multiplex PCR; TCRdb stores just in-frame clones and leaves some out. That table is the source of V, J and clone size, and D and trimming were worked out from the DNA. The sample has some 210,000 clones; around 80% are singletons. The receptor's source is a woman aged 40-49 years with acute or convalescent COVID-19. The sample was peripheral blood. The chain employs TRBV7-2 and TRBJ2-7; 8 bases are shared with TRBD2. CDR3 sequence (DNA): TGTGCCAGCAGCTTTGGCGGGACTAGCTCCTACGAGCAGTACTTC. Its translation: CASSFGGTSSYEQYF.